A selection of T cell receptor beta chains follows, all from one sample in a study of shared clonotypes between healthy human individuals. Assay: immunoSEQ multiplex PCR; the TCRdb copy retains only in-frame clones and omits some. The sample has 1.5 million to 2.5 million clones, over 85% seen once; the top ten hold around 1.2%. The specimen was naive CD8+ T cells sorted from blood. The receptors derive from a young man in good health. Each CDR3 is given with its conserved first and last residue. Clone size, where shown, is once, few, many, or a class for clones that have expanded.

clone_size j_call v_call cdr3_aa
once TRBJ2-2 TRBV28 CASSLSGGPGTGELFF
NA TRBJ1-5 TRBV6-1 CASRRDPYSNQPQHF
once TRBJ2-1 TRBV5-4 CASTPSGDNEQFF
NA TRBJ2-1 TRBV28 CASSLIGGNNEQFF
NA TRBJ2-1 TRBV6-1 CASTYNEQFF
NA TRBJ2-7 TRBV5-6 CASSSPGAEQYF
NA TRBJ2-2 TRBV6-6 CASRSLAGKNTGELFF
NA TRBJ2-7 TRBV4-1 CASSQIETREYYEQYF
NA TRBJ2-7 TRBV6-4 CASSDHGTSVGLFAYEQYF
NA TRBJ2-7 TRBV4-2 CASSQDNRDSSYEQYF
once TRBJ2-1 TRBV9 CASSGVGTSGFKGLYNEQFF
NA TRBJ1-4 TRBV7-9 CASSTDRDSNNEKLFF
few TRBJ1-2 TRBV6-5 CASTARDSYGYTF
NA TRBJ2-3 TRBV28 CASSYFGQGYADTQYF
NA TRBJ2-3 TRBV10-3 CATNRDSGADTQYF
NA TRBJ2-3 TRBV5-6 CASSPTSGGADTQYF
NA TRBJ2-3 TRBV7-9 CASSPPRTDSGGTDTQYF
NA TRBJ2-7 TRBV7-9 CASSLNPPDLYEQYF
NA TRBJ2-5 TRBV5-4 CASSLVLGETQYF
NA TRBJ2-2 TRBV9 CASSHDRVTGELFF
NA TRBJ2-2 TRBV30 CAWSKSGGPNTGELFF
once TRBJ2-7 TRBV6-5 CASSLQGAGGYEQYF
NA TRBJ2-7 TRBV7-9 CASSPEGRGLMAGSYEQYF
NA TRBJ2-4 TRBV2 CASQGAQDIQYF
NA TRBJ1-1 TRBV5-8 CASSLGTGLNTEAFF
NA TRBJ1-2 TRBV14 CASSQESWARNGYTF
NA TRBJ2-7 TRBV4-1 CASSQGGLNYEQYF
NA TRBJ2-4 TRBV27 CASSLGPQGLAKNIQYF
NA TRBJ2-7 TRBV6-5 CASSLIAGDGNEQYF
NA TRBJ1-5 TRBV11-2 CASSLGMGQGSFSNQPQHF
NA TRBJ1-1 TRBV11-2 CASRAGDLPEAFF
NA TRBJ1-3 TRBV9 CASSTQGDGNTIYF
few TRBJ1-2 TRBV28 CASSFGLDYGYTF
few TRBJ1-2 TRBV2 CASSRTDIF
NA TRBJ1-3 TRBV19 CASSTPTVSGNTIYF
NA TRBJ2-1 TRBV7-7 CASSPVSGGKYNEQFF
NA TRBJ1-5 TRBV4-1 CASSQRTGPQHF
NA TRBJ2-3 TRBV6-1 CASSEWGLGRADTQYF
NA TRBJ2-5 TRBV7-3 CASSLGPPETQYF
NA TRBJ2-5 TRBV7-9 CASSYVGGSKETQYF
NA TRBJ2-2 TRBV30 CAWTEVHTGELFF
NA TRBJ1-1 TRBV11-2 CASSLFFATEAFF
NA TRBJ1-1 TRBV7-9 CASSFSPGMNTEAFF
NA TRBJ1-1 TRBV28 CASSLGDYPYAMNTEAFF
NA TRBJ2-3 TRBV4-3 CASSQDSTDTQYF
few TRBJ2-7 TRBV10-1 CASSEPGLAKNEQYF
NA TRBJ2-1 TRBV27 CASSLWTSGVNEQFF
NA TRBJ2-1 TRBV5-6 CASSLFSNEQFF
NA TRBJ2-5 TRBV2 CASNPPPQETQYF
NA TRBJ2-2 TRBV11-2 CASRSPREKNTGELFF
NA TRBJ2-5 TRBV7-6 CASSRTLAFEETQYF
NA TRBJ1-1 TRBV29-1 CSACHGTIIVEAFF
NA TRBJ1-3 TRBV19 CASSIVYSSGNTIYF
NA TRBJ1-1 TRBV13 CASTDRGNTEAFF
NA TRBJ2-2 TRBV7-9 CASSLAEHNTGELFF
NA TRBJ1-1 TRBV6-5 CASSYRGVNTEAFF
NA TRBJ2-1 TRBV7-6 CASSLRPPDNEQFF
NA TRBJ1-2 TRBV9 CASRDGTLYGYTF
once TRBJ1-6 TRBV5-6 CASSFSGTGSPLHF
NA TRBJ2-5 TRBV28 CASSSRAKAPETQYF